This TCR beta chain was profiled in a study of blood T cell repertoires in COVID-19. Study-level background: There were acute and convalescent COVID-19 samples, and they came from the United States, Italy and Spain. Sources were T cells, B-cell-depleted T cells, or PBMCs; the material itself was cDNA or gDNA.

Looked up from germline, CDR1 is SGHAT and CDR2 is FQDESV (reference sequence). The CDR3 covers 13 residues. With 1 base removed from V and 5 bases from J, the gap between germline ends came to 6 bases. This clone turned up a few times. The authors' processing: Reference gene primer amplification yielded estimated nucleated cell counts. Libraries were prepared by immunoSEQ multiplex PCR; TCRdb keeps only in-frame clonotypes and omits some of them. V and J calls and clone size come straight from that table; D and trimming were deduced from the DNA. The data show about 140,000 clones, around 73% seen once.

The chain recombines TRBV11-1 with TRBJ2-1; the D is unclear. Input material: peripheral blood. The receptor was derived from a man in his 60s who had recovered from COVID-19. CDR3 region: CASSLDRNNEQFF. The CDR3 bases are TGTGCCAGCAGCTTAGACAGAAACAATGAGCAGTTCTTC.